The 10 T cell receptor beta chains presented below share a single source sample, sequenced in a study of cytomegalovirus exposure and HLA in healthy donors. The table came from immunoSEQ multiplex PCR; TCRdb's copy has only in-frame clones and leaves some out. This table has roughly 330,000 clones, about nine tenths appearing once. The sequenced sample consisted of PBMCs. The receptor set was obtained from a woman younger than 45 in good health and CMV-seropositive.

The rearrangement uses TRBV15 and TRBJ2-1; 13 nucleotides agree with TRBD2. CDR1 and CDR2 from the germline V gene are LNHNV and YYDKDF (reference sequence). The CDR3 is 19 amino acids. The trim removed 0 bases at V and 3 bases at J, leaving 8 bases unmatched. CDR3 sequence: CATSRERLAGGEDYNEQFF. Written as DNA, the CDR3 is TGTGCCACCAGCAGAGAAAGACTAGCGGGGGGAGAGGACTACAATGAGCAGTTCTTC.

The V and J genes are TRBV7-2 and TRBJ1-5; a possible D gene is TRBD1 (5 bases). The CDR3 sequence is 18 residues long. Germline assignment: CDR1 SGHTA and CDR2 FQGNSA. V was shortened by 1 base and J by 4 bases, with 20 bases between the two germline ends. CDR3 sequence: CASSLGQGWGSRNQPQHF. The CDR3 nucleotides are TGTGCCAGCAGCTTAGGTCAGGGCTGGGGCTCCCGAAATCAGCCCCAGCATTTT.

This clone was counted a single time. J is TRBJ1-1 and V is TRBV9; D is undetermined. CDR1 and CDR2 (germline): SGDLS, YYNGEE. V shed 3 bases and J shed 2 bases, with 11 bases lying between them. This CDR3 is built from 14 residues. CDR3 coding DNA: TGTGCCAGCAGCGCCCCGGGAGCTAACACTGAAGCTTTCTTT. It yields the protein CASSAPGANTEAFF.

This chain connects TRBV18 to TRBJ2-7, with 8 bases identical to TRBD1. This CDR3 spans 13 amino acids. V lost 2 bases to trimming and J lost 6 bases; unmatched junction nucleotides: 3. CDR1 and CDR2 from the germline V gene are KGHSH and LQKENI. The CDR3, as DNA: TGTGCCAGCTCACCAGGCAGGGGGCTCGAGCAGTACTTC. It encodes CASSPGRGLEQYF.

The chain combines TRBV19 with TRBJ2-7; 7 positions match TRBD1. Germline loops: CDR1 LNHDA, CDR2 SQIVND (reference sequence). V lost 9 bases and J lost 6; bases outside the gene matches: 5. This CDR3 is built from 11 residues. The CDR3 sequence is CARQGMSEQYF. The CDR3 coding sequence is TGTGCCAGACAGGGGATGAGCGAGCAGTACTTC. The full variable domain, rest sourced from reference TRBV19 and TRBJ2-7, is DGGITQSPKYLFRKEGQNVTLSCEQNLNHDAMYWYRQDPGQGLRLIYYSQIVNDFQKGDIAEGYSVSREKKESFPLTVTSAQKNPTAFYLCARQGMSEQYFGPGTRLTVT.

A single count supports this clone. The genes are TRBV28 and TRBJ2-7; TRBD2 aligns across 11 bases. The germline V gene has CDR1 MDHEN and CDR2 SYDVKM. CDR3 size: 16 residues. The J segment lost 0 bases and the V segment lost 7 bases, leaving 8 bases of the junction unmatched. CDR3 in amino acids: CASNPGLAASSYEQYF. As DNA, the CDR3 is TGTGCCAGCAACCCGGGACTAGCGGCGAGCTCCTACGAGCAGTACTTC.

This clone was seen just once. This CDR3 reads CASSRKVSGGEYNEQFF. DNA of the CDR3: TGTGCCAGCAGTCGAAAGGTTAGCGGGGGCGAGTACAATGAGCAGTTCTTC. The J gene is TRBJ2-1, the V gene TRBV4-2; 9 bases are a match to TRBD2. V lost 6 bases, J lost 4 bases, and 13 bases stayed unmatched. The germline CDR1 and CDR2 sequences are LGHNA and YNFKEQ. CDR3 length equals 17 residues.

The rearrangement joins TRBV6-1 to TRBJ1-5, with a possible D match to TRBD1 (6 bases). Trimming removed 7 bases at V and 0 bases at J, with 10 bases between. Germline V gene data show CDR1 as MNHNS and CDR2 as SASEGT. The CDR3 loop spans 14 amino acids. As DNA, the CDR3 is TGTGCCAGCATTCAGACAGGTAGCAATCAGCCCCAGCATTTT. The encoded protein is CASIQTGSNQPQHF.

This sequence joins TRBV27 and TRBJ2-3; D may be TRBD1 (6 bases). The CDR3 is made up of 16 amino acids. CDR1 is MNHEY, CDR2 SMNVEV, per germline (reference sequence). Trimming pared 5 bases from V and 0 bases from J, leaving 15 bases between. The CDR3 here is CASSHPGTRSTDTQYF. The CDR3 region has the DNA TGTGCCAGCAGTCACCCCGGGACACGTAGCACAGATACGCAGTATTTT.

The chain recombines TRBV5-4 with TRBJ2-7; 13 positions match TRBD2. From germline, CDR1 is SGHNT and CDR2 YYREEE (reference sequence). J was trimmed by 2 bases and V by 6 bases; bases with no gene match: 5. The CDR3 length is 15 residues. The CDR3 protein is CASKSGTSGTYEQYF. CDR3 nucleotides: TGTGCCAGCAAATCCGGGACTAGCGGGACCTACGAGCAGTACTTC.